The clone carrying this T cell receptor beta chain was picked up many times. Its cognate antigen is unknown. CD4+CD45RO+CD25- cells were isolated as memory CD4+ T cells. The study's findings and limits: Tumor Treg TCRs overlapped most with tumor naive CD4+ cells. In terms of TCR gene usage, tumor memory CD4+ T cells clustered together with blood and lymph node memory CD4+ cells, as well as with lymph node naive CD4+ cells.

Semi-nested PCR with Nested Universal Primer A followed constant-region reverse priming of full-length variable regions. MiXCR was run by TCRdb on the 5' RACE reads, yielding one entry per CDR3 protein. The data show about 64,000 distinct CDR3 sequences, 20% to 25% seen once. The sample was memory CD4+ T cells sorted from a lymph node. Subset of the sample: memory CD4+ T cells, CD4+CD45RO+CD25-. The sequence came from a female donor with breast cancer.

CDR3 sequence (DNA): TGCGCCAGCACGGAGGGACAGAACAATGAGCAGTTCTTC. It codes for CASTEGQNNEQFF. The genes are TRBV5-1 and TRBJ2-1, with a tentative D call TRBD1 (7 bases). V was clipped by 6 bases and J by 5 bases, with 12 bases between them. Per the germline V gene, CDR1 is SGHRS and CDR2 is YFSETQ. The CDR3 loop spans 13 amino acids.